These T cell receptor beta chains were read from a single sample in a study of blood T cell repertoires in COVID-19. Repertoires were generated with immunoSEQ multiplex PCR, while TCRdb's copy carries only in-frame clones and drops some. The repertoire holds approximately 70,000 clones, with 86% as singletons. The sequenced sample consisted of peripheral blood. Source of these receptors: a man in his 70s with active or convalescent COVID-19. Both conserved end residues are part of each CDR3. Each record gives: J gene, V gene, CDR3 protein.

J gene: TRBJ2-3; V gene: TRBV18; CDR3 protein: CASSLPGTDTQYF
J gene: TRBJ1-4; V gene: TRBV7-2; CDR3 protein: CASSPRGLGEKLFF
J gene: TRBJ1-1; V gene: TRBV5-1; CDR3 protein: CASSLATGWDTEAFF
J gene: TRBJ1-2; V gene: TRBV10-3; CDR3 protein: CAIRQGISNYGYTF
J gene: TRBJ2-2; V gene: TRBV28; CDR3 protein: CASTERLAGANTGELFF
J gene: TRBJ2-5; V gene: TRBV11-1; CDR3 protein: CASKLAGSETQYF
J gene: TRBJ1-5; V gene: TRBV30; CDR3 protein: CAWSLGSNQPQHF
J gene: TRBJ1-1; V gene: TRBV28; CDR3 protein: CASRTGTANTEAFF
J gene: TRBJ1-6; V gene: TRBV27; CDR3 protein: CASSFVQSYNSPLHF
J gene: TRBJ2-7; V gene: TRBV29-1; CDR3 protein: CSVWLGSGDEQYF
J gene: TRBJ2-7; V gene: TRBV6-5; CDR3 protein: CATNGAGGSYEQYF
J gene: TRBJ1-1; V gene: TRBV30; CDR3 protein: CAWSRDSNTEAFF
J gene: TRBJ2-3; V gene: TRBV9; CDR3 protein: CASSSRQGYSSTDTQYF
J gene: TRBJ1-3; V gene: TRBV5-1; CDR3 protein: CASSLGGVSSGNTIYF
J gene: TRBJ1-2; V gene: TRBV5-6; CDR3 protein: CASSFPTRGYTF
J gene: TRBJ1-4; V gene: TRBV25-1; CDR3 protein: CASSPSDRGREKLFF
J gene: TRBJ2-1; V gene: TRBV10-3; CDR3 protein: CAIGGTEPFYNEQFF
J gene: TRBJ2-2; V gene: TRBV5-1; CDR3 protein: CASRPTGNPGELFF
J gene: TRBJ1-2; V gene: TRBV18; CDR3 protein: CASSPEGTSGYTF
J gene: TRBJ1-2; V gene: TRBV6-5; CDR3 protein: CASSRQGASYGYTF
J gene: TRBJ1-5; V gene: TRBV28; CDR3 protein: CASTLGTGWDQPQHF
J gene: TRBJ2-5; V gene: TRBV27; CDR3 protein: CASRLAGFVKETQYF
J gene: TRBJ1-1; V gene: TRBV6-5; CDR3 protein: CASSQGGRKSTEAFF
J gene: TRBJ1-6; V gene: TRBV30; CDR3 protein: CAWSVSRGQINSPLHF
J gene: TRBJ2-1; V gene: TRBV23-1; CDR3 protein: CASSQSRLVANGEQFF
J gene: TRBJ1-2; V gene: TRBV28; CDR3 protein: CASESSGTGGSGYTF
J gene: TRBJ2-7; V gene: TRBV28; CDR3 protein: CASLLAGTGSYEQYF
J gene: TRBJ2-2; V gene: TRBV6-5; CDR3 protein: CATSRGETRTGELFF
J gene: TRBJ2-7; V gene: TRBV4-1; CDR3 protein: CASSQVAGGSYEQYF
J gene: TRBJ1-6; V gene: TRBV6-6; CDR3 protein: CASRGDRGNNSPLHF
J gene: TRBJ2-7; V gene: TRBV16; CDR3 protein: CASSQSRGGEQYF
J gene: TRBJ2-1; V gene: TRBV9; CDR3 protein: CASSPHGASGSHEQFF
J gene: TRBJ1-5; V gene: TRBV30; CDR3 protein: CAWGGSRDQPQHF
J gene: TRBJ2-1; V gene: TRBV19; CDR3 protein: CASSSWPNEQFF
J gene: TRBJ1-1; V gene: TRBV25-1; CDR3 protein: CASRAGSTMNTEAFF
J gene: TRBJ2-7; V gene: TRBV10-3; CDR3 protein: CASRGVGLSAEQYF
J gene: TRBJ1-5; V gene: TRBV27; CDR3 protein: CASRQGYSNQPQHF
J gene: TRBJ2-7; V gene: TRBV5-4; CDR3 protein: CASSLGVAGGPVEQYF
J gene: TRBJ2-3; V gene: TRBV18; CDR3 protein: CASSPPRSDTQYF
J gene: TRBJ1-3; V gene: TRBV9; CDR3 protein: CASSTGQGASGNTIYF
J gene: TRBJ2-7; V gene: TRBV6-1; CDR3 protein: CASSEGSTGTGIYEQYF